The present T cell receptor beta chain was sequenced within a study of identical twins (dated by TCRdb to between 2015 and 2016). Regarding the research as a whole: The study deep-sequenced TCR alpha and beta repertoires from monozygotic twins, unrelated adults of various ages and cord blood to test whether fetal clonotypes persist. To rule out contamination, replicate twin experiments were performed at different times with different library preparation protocols.

The study at large found these results: Compared with coincidental sharing between unrelated individuals, out-of-frame TCR alpha sequences shared between twins showed an excess of sequences with low generation probability. Because the same donors could not be followed over many years, the conclusions depended on cross-sectional statistical analysis. Abundant cord blood beta clonotypes carried fewer insertions; young adult naive repertoires showed a weaker similar trend, while memory repertoires showed none. The excess sharing between twins in beta out-of-frame sequences was weaker because fewer shared sequences reduced the signal-to-noise ratio. Out-of-frame TCR alpha sharing in monozygotic twins was systematically underestimated by recombination models, whereas sharing between unrelated individuals was in agreement with the recombination models. Zero-insertion analyses could be partly confounded by invariant T cells such as MAIT and iNKT, though diverse VJ usage argued against such confounding for most clonotypes.

Every donor in the study was a healthy Caucasian. This clonotype was observed many times. Its antigen is currently not known. Within one base of it there is no much larger clone, and no base qualities were kept. The library was built by means of 5' RACE. The data were produced on an Illumina HiSeq 2000. Template switching introduced a universal primer binding site; the final cDNA contained a unique molecular identifier, enabling accurate counting of TCR cDNA molecules. First-strand cDNA for TCR alpha and beta chains was synthesized from specific primers in the conserved constant-segment region. To control for contamination, every cDNA library was double barcoded, receiving both a SMART-Mk sample barcode and Illumina barcodes. Two successive PCR steps introduced TruSeq adapter sequences along with Illumina sample barcodes. Sequencing of the TCR alpha and beta cDNA libraries was done on the Illumina HiSeq platform using custom primers. The original methods were these. MiGEC processed the raw reads to extract unique molecular identifiers, while MiXCR was used to determine the CDR3 positions. Recombination models were inferred per individual with the repgenHMM and IGoR tools using an EM algorithm. Shared clonotypes were analyzed with the tcR package in R, and sharing was normalized by the product of cloneset sizes. To study raw recombination free of thymic and clonal selection effects, out-of-frame nonproductive sequences were analyzed. The public reads were reanalyzed by TCRdb: fastp trimming at Q25, MiXCR alignment, in-frame beta chains only. For every CDR3 protein sequence, its rows merge into one entry that carries the most common genes and DNA. These V and J calls are TCRdb output, not the study's own analysis. For this sample there are 1.5 million or so distinct CDR3 sequences; roughly 35% appear just once. The ten top clones hold about 0.3% of the sample.

CDR1 is given as SEHNR and CDR2 as FQNEAQ, both from the germline V gene (reference sequence). Trimming leaves V shorter by 5 bases and J shorter by 0 bases, with the junction holding 1 base beyond the gene matches. Reading from cysteine to phenylalanine, the CDR3 counts 15 amino acids. Kept here is only the CDR3 DNA, which spans 45 bases and is read in frame from base 1. The sequence was collected from a newborn girl in good health. Rearrangement joined TRBV7-9 to TRBJ1-4, with 9 junctional bases fitting TRBD1. The sequenced material came from cord blood. The bases are TGTGCCAGCAGCAGACAGGGGGCAACTAATGAAAAACTGTTTTTT. Its protein is CASSRQGATNEKLFF.